This TCR beta chain originates from a study of tumor-infiltrating lymphocytes in primary liver carcinoma. Study-level results: Compared with blood, tumor repertoires held significantly more in their top 250 clones.

The template, roughly 0.45 ug total RNA, yielded TCR beta cDNA made with a constant-region primer. Amplification in three nested multiplex PCR rounds with slightly modified ARM-PCR gave rise to TCR beta libraries. PCR rounds one and two used TRBV1-TRBV30 forward primers with a C-beta reverse primer for around 11 cycles each. TCRdb re-analysed the multiplex PCR reads in MiXCR, keeping a single row per CDR3 protein. The repertoire includes some 20,000 distinct CDR3 sequences, 79% of them detected once, and 40% sits in the top ten. Each 20-30 mg portion of unsorted bulk tissue served as the source for co-extraction of RNA and DNA. The patients presented with primary liver carcinoma, which was managed through surgical resection. This CDR3 has 13 residues. Germline V lookup: CDR1 SGHRS, CDR2 YFSETQ. A single count supports this clonotype. Its specificity is not known. The junction does not match germline at one end; this may be a read error.

This chain uses TRBV5-1 with TRBJ2-1; a weak D match, TRBD2 (6 bases). This receptor was obtained from a woman in her twenties or thirties with primary liver carcinoma and hepatitis B virus infection. Material for sequencing was liver tumor tissue from sampling region 4. The subset was: tumor region T4, right-lateral pole. As DNA, the CDR3 is TGCGCCAGCAGCATCGATCGGCGGGGTGAGCAGCTCTTC. Translating gives CASSIDRRGEQLF.